The 3 T cell receptor beta chains below come from one sample, sequenced in a study of blood T cell repertoires in COVID-19. Sequencing was performed with immunoSEQ multiplex PCR; in TCRdb, only in-frame clones are kept and a portion is missing. Of tens of thousands of clones detected, about four fifths appear once; the ten largest clones hold over 5.5%. The material sequenced was peripheral blood. These receptors were obtained from a man in his sixties or seventies with COVID-19, enrolled during active disease.

The chain has TRBV5-4 and TRBJ2-1; TRBD1 matches at 7 bases. The CDR3 has 15 amino acids. Looked up from germline, CDR1 is SGHNT and CDR2 is YYREEE (reference sequence). The ends lost 0 bases at V and 4 bases at J; junction bases unmatched: 4. Written as DNA, the CDR3 is TGTGCCAGCAGCTTGGACAGGGGAAGGTACAATGAGCAGTTCTTC. As protein: CASSLDRGRYNEQFF.

This clone has only a few counts. The chain employs TRBV11-1 and TRBJ1-1, with D unresolved. This CDR3 region has 14 residues. Germline V gives CDR1 SGHAT, CDR2 FQDESV (reference sequence). Trimming left V 0 bases short and J 3 bases short, with 8 bases between. In DNA form, the CDR3 reads TGTGCCAGCAGCTTAGCGGGCGGGGACACTGAAGCTTTCTTT. This translates into CASSLAGGDTEAFF.

The chain employs TRBV28 and TRBJ2-2; the D gene is possibly TRBD2 (5 bases). CDR3 length: 15 amino acids. The V end was cut by 6 bases, the J end by 5 bases, with 16 bases between. Germline CDR1 and CDR2: MDHEN and SYDVKM. The CDR3 bases are TGTGCCAGCAGGGTACGAGGGTTGGGTACCGGGGAGCTGTTTTTT. It translates to CASRVRGLGTGELFF.